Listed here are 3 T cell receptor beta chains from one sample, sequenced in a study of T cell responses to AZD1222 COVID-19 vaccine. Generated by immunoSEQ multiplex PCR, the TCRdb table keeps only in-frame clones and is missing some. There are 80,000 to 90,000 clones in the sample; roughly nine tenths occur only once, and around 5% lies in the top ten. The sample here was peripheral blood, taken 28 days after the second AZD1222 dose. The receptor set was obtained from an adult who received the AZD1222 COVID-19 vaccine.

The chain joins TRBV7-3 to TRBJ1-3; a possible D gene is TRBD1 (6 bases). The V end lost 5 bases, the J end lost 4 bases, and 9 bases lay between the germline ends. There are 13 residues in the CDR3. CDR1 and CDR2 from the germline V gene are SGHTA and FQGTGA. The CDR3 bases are TGTGCCAGCAGCCGGGACATAGGAAACACCATATATTTT. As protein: CASSRDIGNTIYF.

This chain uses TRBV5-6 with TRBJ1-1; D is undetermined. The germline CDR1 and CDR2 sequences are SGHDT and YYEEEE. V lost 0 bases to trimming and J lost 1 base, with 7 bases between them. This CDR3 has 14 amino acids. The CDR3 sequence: CASSLGAGNTEAFF. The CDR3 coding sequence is TGTGCCAGCAGCTTGGGAGCGGGGAACACTGAAGCTTTCTTT.

CDR3 protein: CASSDGPNGAGELFF. In DNA, the CDR3 is TGTGCCAGCAGCGATGGCCCGAACGGAGCCGGGGAGCTGTTTTTT. The gene calls are TRBV5-6 and TRBJ2-2; D unclear. The V end was cut by 4 bases, the J end by 6 bases, with 16 bases between. The CDR3 sequence is 15 residues long. The V gene's germline CDR1 is SGHDT and CDR2 YYEEEE. Combining the CDR3 with reference TRBV5-6 and TRBJ2-2 gives the whole variable domain DAGVTQSPTHLIKTRGQQVTLRCSPKSGHDTVSWYQQALGQGPQFIFQYYEEEERQRGNFPDRFSGHQFPNYSSELNVNALLLGDSALYLCASSDGPNGAGELFFGEGSRLTVL.